This paragraph covers one T cell receptor beta chain sequence. The read stops 3 residues short of the end of the CDR3; the missing end is completed from the germline J gene. The sample comes from a study of T cells in women clearing cervical HPV infection. In the study overall: No precancer developed; the control's incident HPV16 infection cleared within 12 months.

TCRdb keeps only in-frame clones here, not all; method: immunoSEQ multiplex PCR. The sample yields about 30,000 clones, of which the top ten take up around 6.6%. The germline CDR1 and CDR2 sequences are MNHEY and SMNVEV (reference sequence). The CDR3 has 14 residues. Trimming shortened V by 0 bases and J by 4 bases, and 9 bases separated the two germline ends. The sequence was collected from a woman between 18 and 75 years old with a cervical HPV16 infection that either progressed to CIN3+ or cleared (not recorded which). V and J are TRBV27 and TRBJ1-2; possible D gene TRBD1, 5 bases. Sequencing was done on a sample of blood buffy coat. CDR3 in amino acids: CASSLSRRAYGYTF. The CDR3 bases that were read are TGTGCCAGCAGTTTATCGCGCAGGGCCTATGGC.